The clone carrying this TCR beta chain was found a few times. Its specificity is not known. These data belong to a study of cytomegalovirus exposure and HLA in healthy donors. Study outcomes and limitations: Researchers reported in a later analysis that a missense DCLRE1C variant was tied to TCR beta V- and J-gene trimming. Researchers reportedly found TCR beta sequences accurately predicted most subjects' HLA-A and HLA-B alleles.

13 Jbeta primers and 60 Vbeta primers were used for the PCR. The assay was immunoSEQ multiplex PCR, and TCRdb's table has in-frame clones only and misses some. The sample includes 100,000 to 150,000 clones, 75% to 85% of them seen just once. The CDR3 length is 15 residues. Per the germline V gene, CDR1 is SGHVS and CDR2 is FNYEAQ. Unmatched junction bases numbered 7, after V lost 5 bases and J lost 0 bases. What was sequenced was PBMCs. The chain joins TRBV7-6 to TRBJ2-7; 7 nucleotides match TRBD2. This clonotype was sampled from a man in his forties or fifties in good health and CMV-seronegative. CDR3 loop: CASSPSSGASYEQYF. The CDR3 bases are TGTGCCAGCAGCCCGTCAAGCGGGGCCTCCTACGAGCAGTACTTC.